These T cell receptor beta chains were read from a single sample in a study of T cells after yellow fever vaccination. TCRdb redid the calling of the 5' RACE reads with MiXCR, one entry per CDR3 protein. The data show 300,000 to 350,000 distinct CDR3 sequences, around 4.5% seen once. Sample: PBMCs, taken 15 days after the yellow fever booster vaccination. Receptors were obtained from a man between 18 and 29 years old who received the YFV17D yellow fever vaccine. Each CDR3 is given with its conserved first and last residue. D genes are given only for firm matches. The listing skips clone size in some rows; elsewhere it reads once, few, many or a size class.

DNA: TGTGCCAGCAGCCAAGGGGATGCGGAGAATTCACCCCTCCACTTT
CDR3: CASSQGDAENSPLHF
D: -
V: TRBV4-2
J: TRBJ1-6
size: -

DNA: TGCGCCAGCAGCTTGATGCCGAGGGGGGAAGCTTTCTTT
CDR3: CASSLMPRGEAFF
D: -
V: TRBV5-1
J: TRBJ1-1
size: many

DNA: TGTGCCAGCAGCCAAGTCGTAGCGGGGGGCCCAATCGGCAATGAGCAGTTCTTC
CDR3: CASSQVVAGGPIGNEQFF
D: TRBD2
V: TRBV4-2
J: TRBJ2-1
size: -

DNA: TGCGCCAGCAGCTCCGGGACAGGGGTCCCCAACGTCCTGACTTTC
CDR3: CASSSGTGVPNVLTF
D: TRBD1
V: TRBV5-1
J: TRBJ2-6
size: -

DNA: TGTGCCAGCAGTTACTCACAGACGCGTGAAAAACTGTTTTTT
CDR3: CASSYSQTREKLFF
D: -
V: TRBV6-5
J: TRBJ1-4
size: many

DNA: TGTGCCAGCAGCAAGGACAGGCCGGCCGCTCGTTATGGCTACACCTTC
CDR3: CASSKDRPAARYGYTF
D: TRBD1
V: TRBV6-2/TRBV6-3
J: TRBJ1-2
size: many

DNA: TGTGCCACCAAGAAGGGACAGGGGTTTCGGACCGGGGAGCTGTTTTTT
CDR3: CATKKGQGFRTGELFF
D: TRBD1
V: TRBV7-9
J: TRBJ2-2
size: many

DNA: TGTGCCACCAGTGATTTGATTACCCGGAATGAGCAGTTCTTC
CDR3: CATSDLITRNEQFF
D: -
V: TRBV24-1
J: TRBJ2-1
size: few

DNA: TGTGCCAGCAGTTCGGACAGGGAGGCGCCTTATACGCAGTATTTT
CDR3: CASSSDREAPYTQYF
D: TRBD1
V: TRBV12-3/TRBV12-4
J: TRBJ2-3
size: few

DNA: TGTGCCAGCAGCTTAGGGCTGCCGAACACTGAAGCTTTCTTT
CDR3: CASSLGLPNTEAFF
D: -
V: TRBV5-6
J: TRBJ1-1
size: few

DNA: TGCGCCAGCAGCTTGGCCTTACAGAACCTCGCGAACACCGGGGAGCTGTTTTTT
CDR3: CASSLALQNLANTGELFF
D: -
V: TRBV5-1
J: TRBJ2-2
size: many

DNA: TGTGCCAGCAGCATCATCCGGAGTACTGAAGCTTTCTTT
CDR3: CASSIIRSTEAFF
D: -
V: TRBV12-3/TRBV12-4
J: TRBJ1-1
size: many

DNA: TGCGCCAGCATCGACAGGGGTTACCAAGAGACCCAGTACTTC
CDR3: CASIDRGYQETQYF
D: TRBD1
V: TRBV5-1
J: TRBJ2-5
size: -

DNA: TGTGCCAGCAGCTTGTGGGCGAACACTGAAGCTTTCTTT
CDR3: CASSLWANTEAFF
D: -
V: TRBV5-5
J: TRBJ1-1
size: many

DNA: TGTGCCAGCAGCCAAGGAGCTGGGACCTCCGGAGTTAAGACCCAGTACTTC
CDR3: CASSQGAGTSGVKTQYF
D: -
V: TRBV3-1
J: TRBJ2-5
size: -